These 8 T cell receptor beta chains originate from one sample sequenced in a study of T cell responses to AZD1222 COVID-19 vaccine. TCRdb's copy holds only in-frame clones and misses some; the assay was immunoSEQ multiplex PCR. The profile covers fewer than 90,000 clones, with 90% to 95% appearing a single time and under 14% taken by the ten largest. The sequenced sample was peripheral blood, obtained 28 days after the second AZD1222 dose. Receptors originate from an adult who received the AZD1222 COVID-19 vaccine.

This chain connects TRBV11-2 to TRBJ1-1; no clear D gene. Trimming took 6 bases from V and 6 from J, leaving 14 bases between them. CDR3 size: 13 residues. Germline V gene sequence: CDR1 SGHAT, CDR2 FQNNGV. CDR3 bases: TGTGCCAGCAGACCCAGCGACTTATCTGAAGCTTTCTTT. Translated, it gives CASRPSDLSEAFF.

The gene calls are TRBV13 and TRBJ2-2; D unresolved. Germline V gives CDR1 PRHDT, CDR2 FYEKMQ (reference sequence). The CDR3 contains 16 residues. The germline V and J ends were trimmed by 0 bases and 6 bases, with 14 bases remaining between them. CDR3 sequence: CASSLGGNGLAGELFF. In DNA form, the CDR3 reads TGTGCCAGCAGCTTAGGAGGGAATGGCCTTGCCGGGGAGCTGTTTTTT. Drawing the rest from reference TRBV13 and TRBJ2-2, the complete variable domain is AAGVIQSPRHLIKEKRETATLKCYPIPRHDTVYWYQQGPGQDPQFLISFYEKMQSDKGSIPDRFSAQQFSDYHSELNMSSLELGDSALYFCASSLGGNGLAGELFFGEGSRLTVL.

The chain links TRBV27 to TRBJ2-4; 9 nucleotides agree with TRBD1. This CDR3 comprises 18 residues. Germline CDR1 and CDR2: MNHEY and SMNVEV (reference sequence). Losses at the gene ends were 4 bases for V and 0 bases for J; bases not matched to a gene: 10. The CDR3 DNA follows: TGTGCCAGCAGTTCGGACAGGGGCGCCTCCGTAGCCAAAAACATTCAGTACTTC. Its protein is CASSSDRGASVAKNIQYF.

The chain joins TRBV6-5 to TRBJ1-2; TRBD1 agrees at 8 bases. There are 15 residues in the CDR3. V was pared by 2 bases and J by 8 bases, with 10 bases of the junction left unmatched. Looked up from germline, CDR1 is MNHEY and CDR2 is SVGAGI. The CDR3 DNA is TGTGCCAGCAGTTACCCAGGACAGGGAAGGTGGGGCTACACCTTC. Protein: CASSYPGQGRWGYTF.

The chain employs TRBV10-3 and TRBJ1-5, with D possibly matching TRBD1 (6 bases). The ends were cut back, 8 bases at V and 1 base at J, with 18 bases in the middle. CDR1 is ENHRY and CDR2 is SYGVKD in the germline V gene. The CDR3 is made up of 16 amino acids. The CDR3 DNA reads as TGTGCCATCCATGCGAGTACAGGGATGAGCAATCAGCCCCAGCATTTT. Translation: CAIHASTGMSNQPQHF.

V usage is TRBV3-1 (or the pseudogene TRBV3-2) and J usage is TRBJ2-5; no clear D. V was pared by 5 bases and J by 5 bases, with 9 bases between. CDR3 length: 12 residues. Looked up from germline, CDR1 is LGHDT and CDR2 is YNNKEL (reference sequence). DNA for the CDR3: TGTGCCAGCAGCGTGGTTGTTGAGACCCAGTACTTC. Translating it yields CASSVVVETQYF.

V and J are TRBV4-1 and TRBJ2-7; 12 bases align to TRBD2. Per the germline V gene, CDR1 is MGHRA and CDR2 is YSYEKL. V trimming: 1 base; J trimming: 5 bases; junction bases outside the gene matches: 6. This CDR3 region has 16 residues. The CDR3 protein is CASSQAGLAGRNEQYF. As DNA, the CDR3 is TGCGCCAGCAGCCAAGCCGGACTAGCGGGGAGAAACGAGCAGTACTTC.

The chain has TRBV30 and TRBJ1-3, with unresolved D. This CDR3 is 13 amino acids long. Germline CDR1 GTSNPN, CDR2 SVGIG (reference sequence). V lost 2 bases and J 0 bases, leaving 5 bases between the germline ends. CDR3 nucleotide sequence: TGTGCCTGGAGTTCCATCTCTGGAAACACCATATATTTT. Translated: CAWSSISGNTIYF.